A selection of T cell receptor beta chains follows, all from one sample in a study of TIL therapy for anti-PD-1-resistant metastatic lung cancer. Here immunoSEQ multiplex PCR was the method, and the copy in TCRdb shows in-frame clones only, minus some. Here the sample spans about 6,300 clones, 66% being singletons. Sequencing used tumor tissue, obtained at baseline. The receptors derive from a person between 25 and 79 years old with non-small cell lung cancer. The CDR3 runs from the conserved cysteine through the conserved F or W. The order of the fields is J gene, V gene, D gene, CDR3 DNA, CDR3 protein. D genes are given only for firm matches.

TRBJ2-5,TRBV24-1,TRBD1,TGTGCCACCAGTGGCACAGGGGCCGCCCAAGAGACCCAGTACTTC,CATSGTGAAQETQYF
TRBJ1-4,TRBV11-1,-,TGTGCCAGCGCAACATACGCAGGTAGTGAAAAACTGTTTTTT,CASATYAGSEKLFF
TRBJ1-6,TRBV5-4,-,TGTGCCAGCAGCTCTGGACAGACGAGCTCCTATAATTCACCCCTCCACTTT,CASSSGQTSSYNSPLHF
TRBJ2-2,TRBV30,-,TGTGGTACCCACACCTTCACCGGGGAGCTGTTTTTT,CGTHTFTGELFF
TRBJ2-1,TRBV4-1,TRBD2,TGCGCCAGCAGCCAACCCGGGACTAGCCCCCGCAATGAGCAGTTCTTC,CASSQPGTSPRNEQFF
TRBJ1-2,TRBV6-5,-,TGTGCCAGCAGTTACAATTGGGGGATCTCCGATGGCTACACCTTC,CASSYNWGISDGYTF
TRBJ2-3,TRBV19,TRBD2,TGTGCCAGTAGTAGACTAGCGTCTGCAGATACGCAGTATTTT,CASSRLASADTQYF